This T cell receptor (beta chain) was sequenced in a study of T cells in Graves' hyperthyroidism and ophthalmopathy. Many counts were recorded for this clonotype. Regions amplified from RNA transcripts were the TCR beta CDR3 regions. RT-PCR in the first round (using the HTBI primer set) targeted the TCR CDR3. Via MiXCR, TCRdb re-called the multiplex PCR reads, giving one row per CDR3 protein. The repertoire has 730,000 or so distinct CDR3 sequences, approximately 19% of them found once; the top ten carry 16%. CDR1 is GTSNPN, CDR2 SVGIG, per germline (reference sequence). The CDR3 has 15 residues. Trimming removed 4 bases from V and 1 base from J; junction bases left unmatched: 5.

The sequencing sample was made of blood. V gene TRBV30 combines with J gene TRBJ2-4; 9 nucleotides match TRBD2. This TCR derives from a woman aged 45-60 years with Graves' hyperthyroidism that later progressed to Graves' ophthalmopathy. CDR3 region: CAWNPSGGAKNIQYF. The CDR3 nucleotides read TGTGCCTGGAATCCGAGCGGGGGGGCCAAAAACATTCAGTACTTC.